This T cell receptor beta chain emerged from a study of T cell responses to AZD1222 COVID-19 vaccine. Study-wide results and caveats: Repertoires were obtained only post-peak T cell response. Donors skewed white British and female; clonal diversity was possibly underestimated. Among those given AZD1222, only five to seven were seropositive at baseline.

The CDR3 has 14 residues. CDR1 is SGHDN and CDR2 is FVKESK in the germline V gene. V was trimmed by 6 bases and J by 6 bases, leaving 17 bases between them. As regards this clone: The antigen is undetermined.

Some clones are missing from TCRdb's copy, which holds only in-frame ones; the method was immunoSEQ multiplex PCR. The sample consists of 130,000 or so clones, approximately 93% of them appearing once. Sequenced here: peripheral blood, sampled on day 0 of MenACWY control vaccination. The TCR comes from an adult in good health. The rearrangement links TRBV14 to TRBJ1-2; perhaps TRBD1 as D (5 bases). CDR3 in amino acids: CASSRITGVDGYTF. The CDR3 region has the DNA TGTGCCAGCAGTCGTATTACAGGAGTGGATGGCTACACCTTC.